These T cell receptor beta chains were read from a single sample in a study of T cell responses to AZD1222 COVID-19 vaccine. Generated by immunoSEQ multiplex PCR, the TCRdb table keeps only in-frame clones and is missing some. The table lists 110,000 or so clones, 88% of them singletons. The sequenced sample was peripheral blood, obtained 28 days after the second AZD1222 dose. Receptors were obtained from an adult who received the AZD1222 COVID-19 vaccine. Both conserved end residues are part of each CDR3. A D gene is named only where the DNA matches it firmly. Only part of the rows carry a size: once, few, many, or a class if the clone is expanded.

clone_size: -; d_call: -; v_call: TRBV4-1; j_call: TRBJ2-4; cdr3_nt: TGCGCCAGCAGCCAAGATTCCGGCAGGTGGGATCTAGCCAAAAACATTCAGTACTTC; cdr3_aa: CASSQDSGRWDLAKNIQYF
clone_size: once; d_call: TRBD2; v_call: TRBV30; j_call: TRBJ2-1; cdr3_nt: TGTGCCTGGAGTAAGTTGACTAGCGAAAACAATGAGCAGTTCTTC; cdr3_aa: CAWSKLTSENNEQFF
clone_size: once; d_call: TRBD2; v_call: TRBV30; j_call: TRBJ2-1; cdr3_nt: TGTGCCTGGAGTGTAGGGTCTAGCGGGGGCTACAATGAGCAGTTCTTC; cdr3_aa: CAWSVGSSGGYNEQFF
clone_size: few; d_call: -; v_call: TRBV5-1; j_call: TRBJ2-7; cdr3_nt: TGCGCCAGCAGCTTGGAACCCAGGGCCCCCTACGAGCAGTACTTC; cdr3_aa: CASSLEPRAPYEQYF
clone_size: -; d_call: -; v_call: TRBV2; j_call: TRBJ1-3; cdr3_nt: TGTGCCAGCATGGGATTCGGCGGGAGCAACACCATATATTTT; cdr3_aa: CASMGFGGSNTIYF
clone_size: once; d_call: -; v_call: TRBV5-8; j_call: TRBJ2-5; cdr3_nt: TGTGCCAGCAGCTTGGGACGGTCAGACCAAGAGACCCAGTACTTC; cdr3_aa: CASSLGRSDQETQYF
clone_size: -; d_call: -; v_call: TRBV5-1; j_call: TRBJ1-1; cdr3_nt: TGCGCCAGCAGCTTGGTAGGGGCGGAGAACACTGAAGCTTTCTTT; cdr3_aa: CASSLVGAENTEAFF
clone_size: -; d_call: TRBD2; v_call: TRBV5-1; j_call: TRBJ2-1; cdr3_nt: TGCGCCAGCAGCTTGGCGGCTAGCGGGAAGAGTTCCTACAATGAGCAGTTCTTC; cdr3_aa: CASSLAASGKSSYNEQFF
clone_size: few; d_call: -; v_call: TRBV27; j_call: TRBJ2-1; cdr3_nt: TGTGCCAGCAGTCCCATAACCGTATATACAGGGAGCGGTAATGAGCAGTTCTTC; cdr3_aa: CASSPITVYTGSGNEQFF
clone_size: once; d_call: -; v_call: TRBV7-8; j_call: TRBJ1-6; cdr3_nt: TGTGCCAGCAGCTTAGCCCTTAGTGGTTTCAGGTCACCCCTCCACTTT; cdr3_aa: CASSLALSGFRSPLHF
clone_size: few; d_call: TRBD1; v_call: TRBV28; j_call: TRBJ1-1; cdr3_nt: TGTGCCAGCAGAATAAATACAGGGGGTAGTACTGAAGCTTTCTTT; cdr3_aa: CASRINTGGSTEAFF
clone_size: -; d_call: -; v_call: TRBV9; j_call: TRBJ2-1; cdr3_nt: TGTGCCAGCAGCGTAGGGCGGAGCTCCTACAATGAGCAGTTCTTC; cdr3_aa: CASSVGRSSYNEQFF
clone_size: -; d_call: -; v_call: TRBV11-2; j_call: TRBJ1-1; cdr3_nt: TGTGCCAGCAGCTTAGAGTTCCGGGTTAAAAACACTGAAGCTTTCTTT; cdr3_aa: CASSLEFRVKNTEAFF
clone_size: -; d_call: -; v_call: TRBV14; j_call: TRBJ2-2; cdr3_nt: TGTGCCAGCAGCCAAGGGGGTGCCGGGGAGCTGTTTTTT; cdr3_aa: CASSQGGAGELFF
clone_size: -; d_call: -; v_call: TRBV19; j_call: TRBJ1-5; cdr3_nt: TGTGCCAGTAGTATGGGGGAAGCACCCAATCAGCCCCAGCATTTT; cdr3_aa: CASSMGEAPNQPQHF
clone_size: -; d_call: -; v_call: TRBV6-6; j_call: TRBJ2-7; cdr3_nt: TGTGCCAGCAGCCCGCGTGGACCAAGCTCCTACGAGCAGTACTTC; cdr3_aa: CASSPRGPSSYEQYF
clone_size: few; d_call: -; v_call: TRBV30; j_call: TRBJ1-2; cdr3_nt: TGTGCCTGGAGTGTACGGTATGGCTACACCTTC; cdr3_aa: CAWSVRYGYTF
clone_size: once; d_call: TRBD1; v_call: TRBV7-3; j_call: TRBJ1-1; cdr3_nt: TGTGCCAGCAGCCGGAAAGGACAGGGGAACACTGAAGCTTTCTTT; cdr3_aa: CASSRKGQGNTEAFF
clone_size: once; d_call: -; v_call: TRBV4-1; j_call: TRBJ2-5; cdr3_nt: TGCGCCAGCAGCCAAGATCATAGGTGGACACCCGGGCAAGAGACCCAGTACTTC; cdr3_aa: CASSQDHRWTPGQETQYF
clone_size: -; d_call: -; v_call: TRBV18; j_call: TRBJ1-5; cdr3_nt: TGTGCCAGCTCACCAGGGAGGGTGAAGCATTTT; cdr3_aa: CASSPGRVKHF
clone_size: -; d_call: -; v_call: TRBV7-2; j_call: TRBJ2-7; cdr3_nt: TGTGCCAGCACCCGGGCTGCGGGAAGAACCTACGAGCAGTACTTC; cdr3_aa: CASTRAAGRTYEQYF
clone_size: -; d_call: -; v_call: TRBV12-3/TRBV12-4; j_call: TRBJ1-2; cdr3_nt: TGTGCCAGCAGCCCTACAGTCCGGGAGGGCTACACCTTC; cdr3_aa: CASSPTVREGYTF
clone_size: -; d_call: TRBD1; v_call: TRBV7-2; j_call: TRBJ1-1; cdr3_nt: TGTGCCAGCAGCTTAGGACAGGGCAAATTGAACACTGAAGCTTTCTTT; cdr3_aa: CASSLGQGKLNTEAFF
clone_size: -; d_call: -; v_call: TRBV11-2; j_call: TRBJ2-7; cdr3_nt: TGTGCCAGCAGCTCGGGACCCGGCGGCTACGAGCAGTACTTC; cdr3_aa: CASSSGPGGYEQYF